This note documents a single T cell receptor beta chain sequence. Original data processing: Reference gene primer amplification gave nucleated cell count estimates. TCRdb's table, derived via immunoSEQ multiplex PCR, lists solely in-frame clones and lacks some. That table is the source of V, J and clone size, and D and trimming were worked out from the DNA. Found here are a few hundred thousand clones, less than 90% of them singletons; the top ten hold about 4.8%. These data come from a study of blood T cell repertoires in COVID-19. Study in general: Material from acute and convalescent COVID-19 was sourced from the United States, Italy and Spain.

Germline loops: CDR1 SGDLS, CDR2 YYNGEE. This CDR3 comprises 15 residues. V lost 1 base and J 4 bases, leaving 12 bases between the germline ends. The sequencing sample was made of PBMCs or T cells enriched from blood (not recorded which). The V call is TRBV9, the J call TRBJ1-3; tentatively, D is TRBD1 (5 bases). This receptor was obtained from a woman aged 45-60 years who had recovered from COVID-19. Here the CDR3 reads CASSVRGAAGNTIYF. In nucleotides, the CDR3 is TGTGCCAGCAGCGTACGTGGGGCAGCCGGAAACACCATATATTTT.